This T cell receptor (beta chain) comes out of a study of blood T cell repertoires in COVID-19 (dated by TCRdb to the early 2020s). Regarding the study in general: The collaborator samples originated in the United States, Italy and Spain and spanned the acute and convalescent phases of COVID-19. Nearly every sample came with metadata listing a de-identified subject ID, COVID-19 status, age in years and sex. The samples were drawn from the first 160 participants of the ongoing ImmuneRACE study and from some 1,300 subjects provided by 6 global collaborators. The repertoires were released in a freely available public database meant as a resource for research on the immune response to SARS-CoV-2. Subjects who had been exposed to COVID-19, were actively infected with it, or had recovered from it provided the deeply sampled blood TCRbeta repertoires that made up the dataset. Where available, HLA class I and class II types were taken from metadata supplied by the sample provider and were not determined by assay-based typing. The prospective study material was composed of cDNA or gDNA derived from T cells, B-cell-depleted T cells, or PBMCs.

Broad study findings and their caveats: The amount of clinical and demographic metadata varied by source and participant and was provided uncurated.

Enrolling through a virtual design, the prospective study's participants ranged in age from roughly 18 to 95 years and lived across about two dozen United States geographic areas. To assign participants to cohorts, the prospective study relied on clinical history that participants themselves reported in a screening survey and a study questionnaire. ImmuneRACE Cohort 3 recovered participants were defined by two consecutive negative NP/OP PCR tests, healthcare professional clearance, or symptom resolution. In the prospective study, mobile phlebotomists collected whole blood, serum and a nasopharyngeal or oropharyngeal swab from each participant. Participants in the prospective study had the option to provide additional blood draws and questionnaires over a roughly 2-month period. Before DNA extraction, blood samples from the prospective study were shipped at room temperature or frozen. CDR1 and CDR2, looked up from the germline V gene, are SGHDT and YYEEEE. Measured from the cysteine to the phenylalanine, the CDR3 is 14 residues long. Only the CDR3 DNA is retained, 42 bases long and in frame from the first base. The junction carries 9 bases between V and J, which are trimmed by 2 bases and 0 bases respectively.

TCRbeta CDR3 regions were amplified from genomic DNA by means of the immunoSEQ Assay, a bias-controlled multiplex PCR. The paper's processing steps were these. The number of nucleated cells in each sample was estimated from the amplification of reference gene primers within the assay. Sequence reads were collapsed and filtered to measure the absolute abundance of every unique TCRbeta CDR3 rearrangement. Productive Simpson clonality was computed per sample as the square root of Simpson's diversity index over productive rearrangements. The table comes from immuneACCESS by way of TCRdb, which keeps in-frame sequences with V and J called. Part of the clones is missing from these tables; in studies checked, under half for an unresolved V gene and the rest for unknown reasons. V and J calls and clone size are as listed in that table; D and trimming were resolved from the DNA. Counted in this sample were about 250,000 clones; approximately 85% of them appeared once. In total, the top ten clones hold approximately 4% of the sample.

On this clone itself: No antigen is known for it. No base qualities exist here, and no much larger clone lies one base off it. The same CDR3 is also encoded by other DNA sequences in this sample.

The sequencing sample was made of PBMCs or T cells enriched from blood (not recorded which). The sequence joins TRBV5-6 to TRBJ2-7; the D gene is not confidently resolved. This clonotype was sampled from a woman aged 25-40 years who had recovered from COVID-19. Here the CDR3 is given as CASSLPGSSYEQYF. The DNA sequence is TGTGCCAGCAGCTTACCAGGATCCTCCTACGAGCAGTACTTC.